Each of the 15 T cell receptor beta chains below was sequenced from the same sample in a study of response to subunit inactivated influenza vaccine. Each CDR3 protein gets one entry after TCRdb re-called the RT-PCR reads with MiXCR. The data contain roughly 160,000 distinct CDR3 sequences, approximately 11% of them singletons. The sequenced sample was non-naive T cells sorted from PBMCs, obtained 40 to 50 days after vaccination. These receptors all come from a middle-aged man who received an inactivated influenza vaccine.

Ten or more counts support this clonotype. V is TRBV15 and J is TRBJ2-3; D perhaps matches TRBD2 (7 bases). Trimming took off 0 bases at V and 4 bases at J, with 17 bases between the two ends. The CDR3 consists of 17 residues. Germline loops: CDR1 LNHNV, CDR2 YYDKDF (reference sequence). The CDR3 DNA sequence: TGTGCCACCAGCAGAGAAGGGGGGGTGGTCAGGGCAGATACGCAGTATTTT. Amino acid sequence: CATSREGGVVRADTQYF.

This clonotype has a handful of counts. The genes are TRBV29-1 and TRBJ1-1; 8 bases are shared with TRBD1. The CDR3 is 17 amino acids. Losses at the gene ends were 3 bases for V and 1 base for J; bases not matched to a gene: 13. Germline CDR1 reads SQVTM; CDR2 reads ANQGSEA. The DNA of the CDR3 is TGCAGCGTTGATCGCGGTGTCAGGGGGCAGGGGAACACTGAAGCTTTCTTT. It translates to CSVDRGVRGQGNTEAFF.

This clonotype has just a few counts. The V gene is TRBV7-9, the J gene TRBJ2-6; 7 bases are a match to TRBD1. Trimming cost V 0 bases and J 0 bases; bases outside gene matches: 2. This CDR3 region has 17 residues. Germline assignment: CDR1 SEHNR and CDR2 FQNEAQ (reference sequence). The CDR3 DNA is TGTGCCAGCAGCTTAGCGGGACAGAGCTCTGGGGCCAACGTCCTGACTTTC. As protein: CASSLAGQSSGANVLTF. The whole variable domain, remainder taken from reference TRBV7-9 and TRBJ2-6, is DTGVSQNPRHKITKRGQNVTFRCDPISEHNRLYWYRQTLGQGPEFLTYFQNEAQLEKSRLLSDRFSAERPKGSFSTLEIQRTEQGDSAMYLCASSLAGQSSGANVLTFGAGSRLTVL.

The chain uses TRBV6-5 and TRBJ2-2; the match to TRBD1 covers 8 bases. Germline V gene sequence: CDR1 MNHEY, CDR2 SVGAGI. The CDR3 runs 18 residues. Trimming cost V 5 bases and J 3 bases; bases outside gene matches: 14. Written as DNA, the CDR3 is TGTGCCAGCAGTCACCGACCAGGGGGCCCCCCTCACACCGGGGAGCTGTTTTTT. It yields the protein CASSHRPGGPPHTGELFF.

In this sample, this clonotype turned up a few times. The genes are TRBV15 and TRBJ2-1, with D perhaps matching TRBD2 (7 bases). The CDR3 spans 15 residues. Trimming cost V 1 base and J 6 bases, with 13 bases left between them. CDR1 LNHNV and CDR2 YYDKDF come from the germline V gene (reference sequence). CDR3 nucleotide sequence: TGTGCCACCAGCAGAGGGGGCGGGGGCTCCAATGAGCAGTTCTTC. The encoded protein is CATSRGGGGSNEQFF.

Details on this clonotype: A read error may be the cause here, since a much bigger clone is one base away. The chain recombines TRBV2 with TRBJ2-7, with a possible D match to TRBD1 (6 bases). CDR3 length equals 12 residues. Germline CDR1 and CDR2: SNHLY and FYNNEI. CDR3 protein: CASSNRAYEHYF. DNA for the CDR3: TGTGCCAGCAGCAACAGGGCGTACGAGCACTACTTC.

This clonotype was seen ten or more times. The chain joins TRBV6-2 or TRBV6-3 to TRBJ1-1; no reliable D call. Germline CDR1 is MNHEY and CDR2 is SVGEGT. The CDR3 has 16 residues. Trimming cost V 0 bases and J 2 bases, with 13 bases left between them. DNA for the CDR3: TGTGCCAGCAGTTACTCTCAAACAGAGATTAACACTGAAGCTTTCTTT. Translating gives CASSYSQTEINTEAFF.

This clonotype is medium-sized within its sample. The CDR3 spells CAISRAGGGETQYF. In nucleotides, the CDR3 is TGTGCCATCAGTCGGGCAGGGGGCGGAGAGACCCAGTACTTC. This chain links TRBV10-3 with TRBJ2-5, with 8 positions matching TRBD1. Germline V lookup: CDR1 ENHRY, CDR2 SYGVKD. There are 14 residues in the CDR3. With 5 bases clipped from V and 4 bases from J, the junction kept 6 bases outside the gene matches.

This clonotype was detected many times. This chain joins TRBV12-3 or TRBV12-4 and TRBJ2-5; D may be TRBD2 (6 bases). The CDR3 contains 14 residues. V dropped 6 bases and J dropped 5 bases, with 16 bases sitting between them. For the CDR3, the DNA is TGTGCCAGCAGCACCTTTTTACGGGAGGAGACCCAGTACTTC. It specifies CASSTFLREETQYF.

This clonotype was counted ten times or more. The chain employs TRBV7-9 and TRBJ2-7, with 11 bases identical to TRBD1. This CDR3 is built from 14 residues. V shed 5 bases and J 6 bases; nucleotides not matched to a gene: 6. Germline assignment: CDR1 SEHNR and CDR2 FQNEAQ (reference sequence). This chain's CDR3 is CASSIGQGAIEQYF. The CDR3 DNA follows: TGTGCCAGCAGCATCGGACAGGGGGCGATCGAGCAGTACTTC.

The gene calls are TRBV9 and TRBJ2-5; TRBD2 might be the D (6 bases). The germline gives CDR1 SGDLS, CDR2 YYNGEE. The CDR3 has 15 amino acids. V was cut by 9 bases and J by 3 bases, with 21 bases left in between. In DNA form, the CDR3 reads TGTGCCACGGCCGTGGCAGGAGGGTTGGAAGAGACCCAGTACTTC. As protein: CATAVAGGLEETQYF.

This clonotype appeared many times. The CDR3 reads CASATTDTQYF. The CDR3 DNA reads as TGTGCCAGCGCCACCACAGATACGCAGTATTTT. V is TRBV12-3 or TRBV12-4 and J is TRBJ2-3; D gene ambiguous. Between the trimmed V and J ends, which lost 8 bases and 2 bases, there was a span of 5 bases. This CDR3 contains 11 residues.

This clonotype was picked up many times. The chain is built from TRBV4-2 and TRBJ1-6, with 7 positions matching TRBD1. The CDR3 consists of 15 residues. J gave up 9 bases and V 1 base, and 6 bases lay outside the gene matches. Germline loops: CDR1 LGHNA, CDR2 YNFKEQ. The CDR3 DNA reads TGTGCCAGCAGCCAAGGGCAGGGGGGTGGTTCACCCCTCCACTTT. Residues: CASSQGQGGGSPLHF.

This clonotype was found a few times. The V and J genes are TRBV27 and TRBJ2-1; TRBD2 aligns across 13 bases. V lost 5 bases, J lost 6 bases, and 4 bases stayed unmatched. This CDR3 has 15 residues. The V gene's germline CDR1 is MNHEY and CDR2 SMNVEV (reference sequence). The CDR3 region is CASSPGLAGVNEQFF. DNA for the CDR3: TGTGCCAGCAGTCCCGGACTAGCGGGAGTCAATGAGCAGTTCTTC.

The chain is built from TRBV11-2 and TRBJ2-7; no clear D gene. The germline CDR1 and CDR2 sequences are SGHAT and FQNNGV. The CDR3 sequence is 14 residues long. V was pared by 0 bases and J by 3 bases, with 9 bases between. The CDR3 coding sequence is TGTGCCAGCAGCTTAGAATACTCAGACTACGAGCAGTACTTC. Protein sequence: CASSLEYSDYEQYF.